Shown below are 10 T cell receptor beta chains from a single sample sequenced in a study of blood T cell repertoires in COVID-19. Produced via immunoSEQ multiplex PCR; TCRdb's table is partial and in-frame only. The sample yields about 390,000 clones, around nine tenths seen once. The sample was PBMCs or T cells enriched from blood (not recorded which). The origin of the receptors is a woman aged 45-65 years who had recovered from COVID-19.

V and J are TRBV28 and TRBJ1-1; D ambiguous. Germline V gives CDR1 MDHEN, CDR2 SYDVKM. Deletions cut 4 bases from V and 6 bases from J, with 18 bases between. The CDR3 is made up of 15 amino acids. The CDR3 sequence: CASSSGGGSNPEAFF. Written as DNA, the CDR3 is TGTGCCAGCAGTTCGGGAGGTGGATCCAACCCTGAAGCTTTCTTT.

The chain joins TRBV19 to TRBJ1-6; 9 bases agree with TRBD1. Germline V lookup: CDR1 LNHDA, CDR2 SQIVND (reference sequence). The CDR3 sequence is 15 residues long. The V segment lost 3 bases and the J segment 7 bases; nucleotides outside the gene matches: 4. This chain's CDR3 is CASSMVDRGNSPLHF. The CDR3 region has the DNA TGTGCCAGTAGTATGGTGGACAGGGGCAATTCACCCCTCCACTTT.

The chain joins TRBV19 to TRBJ1-6, with TRBD1 matching 10 bases. The CDR3 is 12 residues long. The V gene end was trimmed by 9 bases and the J gene end by 12 bases; junction bases not matched to a gene: 5. CDR1 is LNHDA and CDR2 is SQIVND in the germline V gene (reference sequence). The CDR3 here is CASKGQGQPLHF. CDR3 DNA: TGTGCCAGCAAGGGACAGGGGCAACCCCTCCACTTT.

J is TRBJ2-7 and V is TRBV7-2, with 7 bases fitting TRBD1. After removal of 1 base from V and 4 bases from J, the junction contained 1 base not matched to a gene. The CDR3 runs to 13 residues. Germline V gene lookup returns CDR1 SGHTA and CDR2 FQGNSA. The CDR3 loop reads CASSLDRGYEQYF. The CDR3, as DNA: TGTGCCAGCAGCTTAGACAGGGGTTACGAGCAGTACTTC.

CDR3 nucleotides: TGTGCCATCAGTGAGTCCGGTGGGGGGAATCAGCCCCAGCATTTT. Its translation: CAISESGGGNQPQHF. The rearrangement joins TRBV10-3 to TRBJ1-5; the D gene is possibly TRBD1 (5 bases). Germline loops: CDR1 ENHRY, CDR2 SYGVKD. Trimming removed 0 bases from V and 4 bases from J, with 10 bases in between. The CDR3 is 15 residues long.

This chain connects TRBV21-1 to TRBJ1-2. TRBV21-1 is a recognized pseudogene. The CDR3 covers 12 residues. CDR3 nucleotides: TGTGCCAGCAATCCGGGGATCTATGGCTACACCTTC. This translates into CASNPGIYGYTF.

The chain employs TRBV7-9 and TRBJ1-2; D remains unclear. CDR1 and CDR2 (germline): SEHNR, FQNEAQ (reference sequence). The V gene lost 3 bases and the J gene lost 4 bases, with 15 bases spanning the gap. The CDR3 length is 15 residues. The CDR3 here is CASSLIQAIPYGYTF. The CDR3 nucleotides read TGTGCCAGCAGCTTGATCCAGGCTATCCCCTATGGCTACACCTTC.

V and J are TRBV27 and TRBJ1-2; 8 bases match TRBD1. Unmatched junction bases numbered 7, after V lost 3 bases and J lost 4 bases. Germline-derived CDR1 and CDR2 are MNHEY and SMNVEV (reference sequence). The length of the CDR3 is 15 residues. CDR3 loop: CASSFKPDRVYGYTF. The CDR3 DNA sequence: TGTGCCAGCAGTTTCAAACCGGACAGGGTCTATGGCTACACCTTC.

This clone was picked up one time. This chain links TRBV27 with TRBJ1-1; D call uncertain. V shed 2 bases and J shed 1 base, with 8 bases lying between them. This CDR3 is 14 amino acids long. Germline V lookup: CDR1 MNHEY, CDR2 SMNVEV (reference sequence). The CDR3 coding sequence is TGTGCCAGCAGTTTAGAGTCGGGGAACACTGAAGCTTTCTTT. It yields the protein CASSLESGNTEAFF.

The chain recombines TRBV4-1 with TRBJ2-5; 10 nucleotides align to TRBD1. The CDR3 runs to 18 residues. V trimming: 6 bases; J trimming: 2 bases; junction bases outside the gene matches: 15. Per the germline V gene, CDR1 is MGHRA and CDR2 is YSYEKL. Here the CDR3 DNA reads TGCGCCAGCAGTCGAGAGCCCCCCGGGACAGGGGTTCAAGAGACCCAGTACTTC. This gives the protein CASSREPPGTGVQETQYF.